The T cell receptor (beta chain) described here comes from a study of neoadjuvant anti-PD-1 for oral cavity cancer. Study-level background: Before surgery, most patients got three to four biweekly 3 mg/kg nivolumab doses. Around day 43, patients without progression received a fourth nivolumab dose before surgery. Findings and limits, study-wide: Pretreatment Treg/Th17 ratio correlated inversely with post-treatment tumor clonality.

PBMC libraries mostly used about 490 ng of input genomic DNA, with six replicates per sample. Here immunoSEQ multiplex PCR was the method, and the copy in TCRdb shows in-frame clones only, minus some. The data show 63,000 or so clones, less than 90% seen once. This clone was seen a handful of times. Its antigen is not known. Stated time point: after neoadjuvant nivolumab, at surgical resection. The CDR3 has 13 amino acids. Between the trimmed V and J ends, which lost 6 bases and 3 bases, there was a span of 12 bases. The germline V gene encodes CDR1 KGHSH and CDR2 LQKENI. This TCR was sampled from a person between 40 and 79 years old with oral cavity squamous cell carcinoma. V is TRBV18 and J is TRBJ2-7, with D uncertain. Here the sequenced sample was PBMCs, taken after nivolumab (anti-PD-1) treatment. The CDR3 DNA reads as TGTGCCAGCTCGCGCGAAGAAGGCTACGAGCAGTACTTC. Its protein product is CASSREEGYEQYF.